These 16 T cell receptor beta chains share one sample of origin, sequenced in a study of Ad26.COV2.S vaccination and SARS-CoV-2 variants. Profiled with immunoSEQ multiplex PCR; TCRdb holds only in-frame clones, not every one. The sample consists of roughly 320,000 clones, approximately 80% of them appearing once. Noted treatment: 15 to 20 received Ad26.COV2.S at low or high dose, single or two shots; about 5 received placebo; per-sample allocation not given. At day 63 after the first vaccine or placebo injection, samples were drawn. The sample was peripheral blood, taken in a trial of Ad26.COV2.S vaccine versus placebo. These receptors were obtained from a person aged 18-65 years who received the Ad26.COV2.S COVID-19 vaccine or a placebo.

This clone was detected once. The genes are TRBV7-2 and TRBJ2-7; no definite D call. The germline V gene encodes CDR1 SGHTA and CDR2 FQGNSA. Trimming took off 6 bases at V and 2 bases at J, with 11 bases between the two ends. The CDR3 has 13 amino acids. The CDR3 is CASRVTLAYEQYF. The CDR3 DNA sequence: TGTGCCAGCAGGGTAACGCTAGCCTACGAGCAGTACTTC.

The table lists this clone with a few counts. Written as DNA, the CDR3 is TGTGCCAGCTCACCCGGGACAATAGACGAGCAGTACTTC. It translates to CASSPGTIDEQYF. This chain connects TRBV18 to TRBJ2-7; D possibly corresponds to TRBD1 (6 bases). CDR1 and CDR2 (germline): KGHSH, LQKENI. The length of the CDR3 is 13 residues. With 3 bases removed from V and 5 bases from J, the gap between germline ends came to 11 bases. Drawing the rest from reference TRBV18 and TRBJ2-7, the complete variable domain is NAGVMQNPRHLVRRRGQEARLRCSPMKGHSHVYWYRQLPEEGLKFMVYLQKENIIDESGMPKERFSAEFPKEGPSILRIQQVVRGDSAAYFCASSPGTIDEQYFGPGTRLTVT.

This clone has a single count. J is TRBJ1-1 and V is TRBV28; D gene unclear. The CDR3 totals 13 residues. The germline V gene has CDR1 MDHEN and CDR2 SYDVKM. The V and J ends lost 2 bases and 5 bases respectively, with 9 bases between them. CDR3 DNA sequence: TGTGCCAGCAGTTTAGCGGGGTGGACTGAAGCTTTCTTT. It is translated as CASSLAGWTEAFF.

The chain employs TRBV6-5 and TRBJ1-2; D might be TRBD1 (6 bases). The germline V gene encodes CDR1 MNHEY and CDR2 SVGAGI. With 5 bases removed from V and 6 bases from J, the gap between germline ends came to 16 bases. CDR3 length: 14 amino acids. In DNA form, the CDR3 reads TGTGCCAGCAGTAGGGGGACCCCTTCGGATGGCTACACCTTC. Amino acids: CASSRGTPSDGYTF.

This chain joins TRBV29-1 and TRBJ2-1, with no clear D. Germline CDR1 reads SQVTM; CDR2 reads ANQGSEA. Trimming shortened V by 5 bases and J by 10 bases, and 15 bases separated the two germline ends. This CDR3 has 12 amino acids. The DNA of the CDR3 is TGCAGCGTTTCGAACACAATGGACGAGCAGTTCTTC. Its translation: CSVSNTMDEQFF.

This sequence joins TRBV6-5 and TRBJ2-7; D tentatively reads TRBD1 or TRBD2 (5 bases each). The CDR3 totals 14 residues. In germline, CDR1 is MNHEY, CDR2 SVGAGI. V shed 4 bases and J shed 2 bases, with 12 bases lying between them. The CDR3 coding sequence is TGTGCCAGCAGTTCCCCACGGGGACCCTACGAGCAGTACTTC. Amino acid sequence: CASSSPRGPYEQYF.

The CDR3, as DNA: TGTGCCAGCAGTTCCAGCCCCGGGAGGGCCGGGGAGCTGTTTTTT. It encodes CASSSSPGRAGELFF. The rearrangement uses TRBV27 and TRBJ2-2, with 8 bases lining up with TRBD2. The V gene's germline CDR1 is MNHEY and CDR2 SMNVEV (reference sequence). The CDR3 covers 15 residues. V shed 4 bases and J 6 bases; nucleotides not matched to a gene: 7.

The chain combines TRBV24-1 with TRBJ2-7; TRBD1 matches 12 bases. V lost 6 bases and J lost 5; bases outside the gene matches: 4. The CDR3 is 14 amino acids. Germline lookup yields CDR1 KGHDR and CDR2 SFDVKD. As DNA, the CDR3 is TGTGCCACCAGTCCGGGACAGGGGGCTAACGAGCAGTACTTC. It specifies CATSPGQGANEQYF.

This sequence joins TRBV5-5 and TRBJ2-2; the match to TRBD1 covers 11 bases. V lost 4 bases and J lost 5; bases outside the gene matches: 7. The CDR3 has 16 residues. Germline CDR1 reads SGHKS; CDR2 reads YYEKEE (reference sequence). As DNA, the CDR3 is TGTGCCAGCAGCCCCGGACAGGGGGCTCAGACCGGGGAGCTGTTTTTT. This gives the protein CASSPGQGAQTGELFF.

This clone was seen more than once but under ten times. The chain uses TRBV5-1 and TRBJ1-6; D gene ambiguous. The V gene's germline CDR1 is SGHRS and CDR2 YFSETQ. This CDR3 contains 13 residues. Trimming removed 0 bases from V and 10 bases from J, with 8 bases in between. The CDR3, as DNA: TGCGCCAGCAGCTTGGCCGGCCAATCACCCCTCCACTTT. Translation gives CASSLAGQSPLHF.

V and J are TRBV14 and TRBJ2-2; D uncertain. V lost 4 bases and J 2 bases, leaving 8 bases between the germline ends. This CDR3 is built from 14 residues. In germline, CDR1 is SGHDN, CDR2 FVKESK. The CDR3, as DNA: TGTGCCAGCAGCCCCCTTATAAACACCGGGGAGCTGTTTTTT. This gives the protein CASSPLINTGELFF. Full variable domain (rest looked up from reference TRBV14 and TRBJ2-2): EAGVTQFPSHSVIEKGQTVTLRCDPISGHDNLYWYRRVMGKEIKFLLHFVKESKQDESGMPNNRFLAERTGGTYSTLKVQPAELEDSGVYFCASSPLINTGELFFGEGSRLTVL.

The chain uses TRBV5-4 and TRBJ1-1; D unclear. This CDR3 is 14 amino acids long. Germline V gives CDR1 SGHNT, CDR2 YYREEE (reference sequence). Trimming took 5 bases from V and 2 from J, leaving 13 bases between them. CDR3 sequence reads: CASSNPGRNTEAFF. The DNA of the CDR3 is TGTGCCAGCAGTAACCCGGGTCGCAACACTGAAGCTTTCTTT.

This clone was detected only a few times. The genes are TRBV3-1 (or the pseudogene TRBV3-2) and TRBJ2-5; TRBD1 matches 8 bases. Trimming cost V 6 bases and J 5 bases; bases outside gene matches: 8. Germline V gives CDR1 LGHDT, CDR2 YNNKEL (reference sequence). This CDR3 is built from 14 residues. CDR3 sequence (DNA): TGTGCCAGCAGGCTCAGGGGGCGCGGGGAGACCCAGTACTTC. Residues: CASRLRGRGETQYF.

V gene TRBV11-3 combines with J gene TRBJ2-7; a weak D match, TRBD2 (6 bases). Trimming removed 4 bases at V and 4 bases at J, with 17 bases between. The germline gives CDR1 SGHNT, CDR2 YENEEA. This CDR3 contains 15 residues. The CDR3 DNA reads as TGTGCCAGCAGCTCCTGGGGGGAAGCGCCATACGAGCAGTACTTC. Translating it yields CASSSWGEAPYEQYF.

The rearrangement links TRBV27 to TRBJ2-5; tentatively, D is TRBD2 (5 bases). Per germline, CDR1 MNHEY and CDR2 SMNVEV (reference sequence). The length of the CDR3 is 16 residues. The V end was cut by 5 bases, the J end by 12 bases, with 28 bases between. As DNA, the CDR3 is TGTGCCAGCAGTCCCGCCGGACTCGAACTAGTCGGGAAAAAGTACTTC. Translating it yields CASSPAGLELVGKKYF.

The DNA of the CDR3 is TGTGCCAGCAGCTCTCCGGGGGACTACTCTAATGAAAAACTGTTTTTT. This translates into CASSSPGDYSNEKLFF. J is TRBJ1-4 and V is TRBV13; possibly TRBD1 for D (5 bases). V lost 4 bases and J lost 3, with 15 bases in between. This CDR3 has 16 residues. Looked up from germline, CDR1 is PRHDT and CDR2 is FYEKMQ (reference sequence).